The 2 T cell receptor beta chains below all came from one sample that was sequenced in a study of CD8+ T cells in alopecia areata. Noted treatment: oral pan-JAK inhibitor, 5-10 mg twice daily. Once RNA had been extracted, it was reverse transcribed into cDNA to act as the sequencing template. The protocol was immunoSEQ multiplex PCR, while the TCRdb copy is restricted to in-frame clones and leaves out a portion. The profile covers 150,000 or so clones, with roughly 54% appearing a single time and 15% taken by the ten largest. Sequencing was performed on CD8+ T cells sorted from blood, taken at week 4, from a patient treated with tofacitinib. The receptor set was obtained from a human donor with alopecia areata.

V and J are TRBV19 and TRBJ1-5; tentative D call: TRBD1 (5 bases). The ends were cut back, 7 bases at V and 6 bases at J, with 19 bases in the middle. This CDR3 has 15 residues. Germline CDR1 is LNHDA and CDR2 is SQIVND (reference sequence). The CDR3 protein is CASTKGTGRTQPQHF. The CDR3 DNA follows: TGTGCCAGTACTAAGGGGACCGGGCGGACTCAGCCCCAGCATTTT.

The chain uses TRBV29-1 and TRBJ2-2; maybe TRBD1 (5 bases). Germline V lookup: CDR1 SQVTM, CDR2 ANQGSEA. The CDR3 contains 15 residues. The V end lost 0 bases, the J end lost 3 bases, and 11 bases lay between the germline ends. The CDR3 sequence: CSVEDEAGYTGELFF. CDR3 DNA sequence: TGCAGCGTTGAAGATGAGGCAGGGTACACCGGGGAGCTGTTTTTT.